The entry below gives a single T cell receptor beta chain sequence along with its context. What it binds is unknown. The data derive from a study of shared clonotypes between healthy human individuals. Study conclusions and caveats: The rarefaction results pointed to incomplete sorted-subset sequencing despite large depth. Relative to memory subsets, naive subsets generally showed larger estimated richness.

The CDR3 runs to 12 residues. The junction had 6 bases not matched to a gene; V was cut back by 9 bases and J by 7 bases. The germline V gene has CDR1 SNHLY and CDR2 FYNNEI. Using immunoSEQ multiplex PCR, the repertoire was profiled, and TCRdb retains in-frame clones only, with some absent. The repertoire holds 2 million to 2.5 million clones, around 90% seen once, with approximately 0.39% in the top ten. The chain recombines TRBV2 with TRBJ2-5; 9 nucleotides agree with TRBD1. Sequencing was done on a sample of naive CD4+ T cells from PBMCs. Described subset: CD45RA+ positively selected. The TCR comes from a man aged 18 to 29 in good health. Some clones in this sample may be carry-over from other donors' samples. The CDR3 is CASTGGGGTQYF. The DNA of the CDR3 is TGTGCCAGTACAGGGGGCGGGGGGACCCAGTACTTC.